This T cell receptor beta chain emerged from a study of HIV-infected patients and healthy controls. By frequency in the sample, this clonotype is medium-sized. The repertoire came from unfractionated whole blood and reflected all unsorted peripheral T cells. Reverse transcription used approximately 500 ng RNA and constant-region primers for alpha and beta. Alpha and beta chain libraries were made separately by chain-specific third strand synthesis with multiplexing indices. From the 5' RACE reads, TCRdb called clonotypes with MiXCR, one entry per CDR3 protein. This sample has about 10,000 distinct CDR3 sequences, with just over 8% found just once. Trimming at V came to 2 bases and at J to 6 bases, leaving 0 bases not matched to a gene. This CDR3 region has 14 residues. The germline gives CDR1 LNHDA, CDR2 SQIVND (reference sequence).

The sample comprised blood. The sequence came from an adult in good health. The chain recombines TRBV19 with TRBJ2-1; 11 bases align to TRBD2. CDR3 in amino acids: CASSILAGGNEQFF. CDR3 nucleotides: TGTGCCAGTAGTATACTAGCGGGGGGCAATGAGCAGTTCTTC.